One sample yielded the 32 T cell receptor beta chains listed below, sequenced in a study of blood T cells in healthy people across ages. PCR was performed a second time for about 7 to 11 cycles using a sample-barcoded 5' primer and a J-beta primer mix. TCRdb itself ran the 5' RACE reads through MiXCR, one entry per CDR3 protein. Of about 1.4 million distinct CDR3 sequences in the sample, 59% are singletons; the top ten hold 6.7%. Sequencing was done on a sample of blood. The receptors stem from a man between 18 and 35 years old in good health.

In this sample, this clonotype turned up a few times. V and J are TRBV12-3 or TRBV12-4 and TRBJ1-2, with a tentative D call TRBD1 (6 bases). Trimming shortened V by 6 bases and J by 6 bases, and 17 bases separated the two germline ends. The CDR3 is 14 residues long. CDR3 nucleotides: TGTGCCAGCAGCCACTTGGACAGTATTGATGGCTACACCTTC. Its translation is CASSHLDSIDGYTF.

This clonotype was recorded once. This rearrangement joins TRBV6-5 to TRBJ2-3, with 7 bases matching TRBD2. CDR3 length equals 17 residues. Germline loops: CDR1 MNHEY, CDR2 SVGAGI. Germline trimming cut 0 bases from V and 2 bases from J; bases unmatched to any gene: 8. The CDR3 region has the DNA TGTGCCAGCAGTTACTCCCTGGTCGGGGGGACCACAGATACGCAGTATTTT. It codes for CASSYSLVGGTTDTQYF.

The chain carries TRBV6-5 and TRBJ1-2, with 7 bases matching TRBD1. CDR1 and CDR2 (germline): MNHEY, SVGAGI. V lost 3 bases and J lost 2; bases outside the gene matches: 6. The CDR3 totals 15 residues. CDR3 bases: TGTGCCAGCAGTTATGAGGGGGCGGGGAACTATGGCTACACCTTC. Encoded protein: CASSYEGAGNYGYTF.

The rearrangement joins TRBV11-1 to TRBJ1-2; 10 bases fit TRBD1. The CDR3 loop spans 14 amino acids. The germline CDR1 and CDR2 sequences are SGHAT and FQDESV (reference sequence). J was trimmed by 8 bases and V by 5 bases; bases with no gene match: 8. The CDR3 DNA sequence: TGTGCCAGCAGCACGCGACAGGGGGCGGAGGGCTACACCTTC. The encoded protein is CASSTRQGAEGYTF.

V and J are TRBV7-9 and TRBJ2-7; D perhaps matches TRBD2 (5 bases). CDR1 SEHNR and CDR2 FQNEAQ come from the germline V gene (reference sequence). The CDR3 spans 15 residues. V lost 5 bases, J lost 5 bases, and 19 bases lay in between. CDR3 sequence (DNA): TGTGCCAGCAGCCTACTGGCCGGGGAGTCGGACGAGCAGTACTTC. Residues: CASSLLAGESDEQYF.

In its sample, this clonotype was seen a few times. The chain links TRBV11-2 to TRBJ2-3; D may correspond to TRBD1 or TRBD2 (5 bases each). CDR1 is SGHAT, CDR2 FQNNGV, per germline. The CDR3 is 16 residues long. The V gene lost 5 bases and the J gene lost 3 bases, with 18 bases spanning the gap. The CDR3 protein is CASSEDRGLLTDTQYF. CDR3 DNA sequence: TGTGCCAGCAGCGAAGACCGGGGCCTCTTAACAGATACGCAGTATTTT.

The sample holds a few counts of this clonotype. This chain uses TRBV12-3 or TRBV12-4 with TRBJ2-1; D might be TRBD2 (6 bases). V lost 6 bases and J 0 bases, leaving 18 bases between the germline ends. The CDR3 loop spans 17 amino acids. The CDR3 DNA is TGTGCCAGCAGCCCCACTTACCGGGACTTCTCCTACAATGAGCAGTTCTTC. Residues: CASSPTYRDFSYNEQFF.

The chain recombines TRBV5-1 with TRBJ2-5; 9 positions match TRBD1. Gene TRBJ2-7 matches the end of the DNA better, so the J call may be wrong. This CDR3 has 14 residues. The V gene's germline CDR1 is SGHRS and CDR2 YFSETQ. CDR3 sequence: CASSMGQGFYEQYF. CDR3 nucleotides: TGCGCCAGCAGCATGGGACAGGGATTTTACGAGCAGTACTTC.

The table lists this clonotype with many counts. The CDR3 DNA sequence: TGCAGTGCCGGGACAGGGGACCACAATGAGCAGTTCTTC. It specifies CSAGTGDHNEQFF. This chain uses TRBV20-1 with TRBJ2-1; 10 nucleotides line up with TRBD1. Trimming cost V 6 bases and J 5 bases; bases outside gene matches: 4. CDR3 length: 13 amino acids. CDR1 is DFQATT and CDR2 is SNEGSKA in the germline V gene (reference sequence).

This rearrangement joins TRBV5-1 to TRBJ2-1, with 10 bases aligning to TRBD1. The CDR3 sequence is 15 residues long. CDR1 and CDR2 (germline): SGHRS, YFSETQ. The J segment lost 2 bases and the V segment lost 3 bases, leaving 2 bases of the junction unmatched. The CDR3 nucleotides read TGCGCCAGCAGCTGGGACAGGGGCCCCTACAATGAGCAGTTCTTC. This codes for CASSWDRGPYNEQFF.

This clonotype has just a few counts. This rearrangement joins TRBV7-9 to TRBJ1-2; D uncertain. V lost 2 bases and J 3 bases, leaving 7 bases between the germline ends. The CDR3 is 13 residues long. From germline, CDR1 is SEHNR and CDR2 FQNEAQ (reference sequence). As DNA, the CDR3 is TGTGCCAGCAGCTTAATACGGTACTATGGCTACACCTTC. This gives the protein CASSLIRYYGYTF.

V is TRBV6-2 or TRBV6-3 and J is TRBJ1-5; tentative D call: TRBD1 (5 bases). CDR3 length: 18 amino acids. Looked up from germline, CDR1 is MNHEY and CDR2 is SVGEGT. V lost 2 bases to trimming and J lost 1 base, with 18 bases between them. CDR3 bases: TGTGCCAGCAGTTACCGGCTCGACAGCTTCCCCAGCAATCAGCCCCAGCATTTT. It codes for CASSYRLDSFPSNQPQHF.

The J gene is TRBJ2-6, the V gene TRBV7-6; D call uncertain. The CDR3 is 18 residues long. Trimming stripped 1 base from V and 0 bases from J, with 13 bases between. Germline CDR1 is SGHVS and CDR2 is FNYEAQ. CDR3 coding DNA: TGTGCCAGCAGCTTAGATCTGTTAACCAGCTCTGGGGCCAACGTCCTGACTTTC. This encodes CASSLDLLTSSGANVLTF.

The gene calls are TRBV6-5 and TRBJ1-6; no firm D call. Per germline, CDR1 MNHEY and CDR2 SVGAGI. CDR3 length: 16 amino acids. Trimming left V 0 bases short and J 6 bases short, with 12 bases between. Here the CDR3 reads CASSYSSRFSNSPLHF. The CDR3 DNA follows: TGTGCCAGCAGTTACTCGTCCAGGTTCTCTAATTCACCCCTCCACTTT.

The chain uses TRBV6-5 and TRBJ1-2, with D hard to call. The germline V gene has CDR1 MNHEY and CDR2 SVGAGI. Deletions cut 0 bases from V and 8 bases from J, with 10 bases between. The CDR3 length is 13 residues. CDR3 coding DNA: TGTGCCAGCAGTTACTCTTCGAAGGGAGGCTACACCTTC. It is translated as CASSYSSKGGYTF.

V gene TRBV6-5 combines with J gene TRBJ2-7; D gene ambiguous. Germline V gene sequence: CDR1 MNHEY, CDR2 SVGAGI. The CDR3 is made up of 11 amino acids. Between the trimmed V and J ends, which lost 7 bases and 5 bases, there was a span of 9 bases. CDR3 protein: CASNQGDEQYF. The CDR3 DNA follows: TGTGCCAGCAATCAAGGCGACGAGCAGTACTTC.

The chain employs TRBV5-6 and TRBJ2-1, with TRBD2 matching 10 bases. The CDR3 is made up of 14 amino acids. Germline V gene lookup returns CDR1 SGHDT and CDR2 YYEEEE. V shed 1 base and J 10 bases; nucleotides not matched to a gene: 5. The CDR3 DNA reads as TGTGCCAGCAGCTTGAAGCGGGGGGGCCAAGAGCAGTTCTTC. It codes for CASSLKRGGQEQFF.

The chain carries TRBV12-3 or TRBV12-4 and TRBJ1-2, with a weak D call TRBD1 (6 bases). The CDR3 length is 15 residues. The germline V and J ends were trimmed by 5 bases and 2 bases, with 15 bases remaining between them. The CDR3 DNA follows: TGTGCCAGCAGTCCCCGCGGGACAAGGAACTATGGCTACACCTTC. Its translation is CASSPRGTRNYGYTF.

This clonotype was seen a handful of times. The genes are TRBV20-1 and TRBJ1-4; a possible D gene is TRBD1 (5 bases). The CDR3 is 15 amino acids. Germline V gene data show CDR1 as DFQATT and CDR2 as SNEGSKA (reference sequence). The V and J ends lost 3 bases and 6 bases respectively, with 17 bases between them. The CDR3 loop is CSASVWRGRDEKLFF. CDR3 nucleotide sequence: TGCAGTGCTAGCGTTTGGAGGGGCAGGGATGAAAAACTGTTTTTT.

This clonotype was counted only a few times. This sequence joins TRBV7-6 and TRBJ2-3; 7 nucleotides match TRBD2. CDR1 and CDR2 from the germline V gene are SGHVS and FNYEAQ. The V gene end was trimmed by 5 bases and the J gene end by 1 base; junction bases not matched to a gene: 9. The length of the CDR3 is 16 residues. CDR3 amino acids: CASSLLAGVGTDTQYF. The DNA for the CDR3 is TGTGCCAGCAGCCTGCTGGCGGGAGTCGGCACAGATACGCAGTATTTT.

V usage is TRBV5-8 and J usage is TRBJ2-7, with TRBD1 as a possible D gene (5 bases). The germline V gene encodes CDR1 SGHTS and CDR2 YDEGEE. The CDR3 is 12 residues long. The V end lost 6 bases, the J end lost 2 bases, and 9 bases lay between the germline ends. Here the CDR3 reads CASKGWTYEQYF. The CDR3 region has the DNA TGTGCCAGCAAGGGGTGGACCTACGAGCAGTACTTC.

The rearrangement joins TRBV10-3 to TRBJ2-1, with D possibly TRBD1 on 6 matching bases. The germline gives CDR1 ENHRY, CDR2 SYGVKD. V dropped 5 bases and J dropped 1 base, with 12 bases sitting between them. This CDR3 spans 15 amino acids. CDR3 region: CAISPETGSYNEQFF. Written as DNA, the CDR3 is TGTGCCATCAGTCCGGAGACAGGTTCCTACAATGAGCAGTTCTTC.

Only a few counts were recorded for this clonotype. The J gene is TRBJ2-1, the V gene TRBV7-2; 7 nucleotides align to TRBD2. Germline-derived CDR1 and CDR2 are SGHTA and FQGNSA. The J segment lost 5 bases and the V segment lost 4 bases, leaving 14 bases of the junction unmatched. The CDR3 is 17 amino acids. Written as DNA, the CDR3 is TGTGCCAGCAGCTCAATCCCTGTGGCTAGCGGAAACAATGAGCAGTTCTTC. The encoded protein is CASSSIPVASGNNEQFF.

The CDR3 DNA follows: TGTGCCAGTAGTATACAGGGGTCCTACAATGAGCAGTACTTC. Translation: CASSIQGSYNEQYF. The chain uses TRBV19 and TRBJ2-1, with a tentative D call TRBD1 (6 bases). The DNA end lines up better with TRBJ2-7; the J call may be wrong. The CDR3 consists of 14 residues. Per the germline V gene, CDR1 is LNHDA and CDR2 is SQIVND (reference sequence).

The V gene is TRBV20-1, the J gene TRBJ2-7, with D possibly TRBD1 on 6 matching bases. CDR1 is DFQATT and CDR2 is SNEGSKA in the germline V gene (reference sequence). The CDR3 runs to 16 residues. Trimming removed 6 bases from V and 0 bases from J, with 21 bases in between. CDR3 nucleotide sequence: TGCAGTGCCCTAGGGGAAATGTGGACAGTCTCCTACGAGCAGTACTTC. Residues: CSALGEMWTVSYEQYF.

As to this clonotype: One end of the junction varies from germline; a read error may be responsible. The rearrangement joins TRBV5-1 to TRBJ1-6; D ambiguous. The CDR3 runs 16 residues. In germline, CDR1 is SGHRS, CDR2 YFSETQ. The CDR3 DNA is TGCGCCAGCAAACCCACCCTAGGAACGTATAGTTCACCCCTCCACTTT. As protein: CASKPTLGTYSSPLHF.

The chain combines TRBV6-2 or TRBV6-3 with TRBJ2-4; D gene unclear. V was trimmed by 7 bases and J by 7 bases, leaving 8 bases between them. CDR3 size: 11 residues. CDR1 and CDR2 (germline): MNHEY, SVGEGT. CDR3 sequence: CASTERNIQYF. CDR3 bases: TGTGCCAGCACGGAGAGGAACATTCAGTACTTC.

The chain has TRBV28 and TRBJ2-7; no firm D call. Germline CDR1 is MDHEN and CDR2 is SYDVKM. The V end lost 4 bases, the J end lost 3 bases, and 13 bases lay between the germline ends. CDR3 length: 14 amino acids. This CDR3 reads CASSSGGRIYEQYF. In DNA, the CDR3 is TGTGCCAGCAGTTCGGGTGGCAGAATCTACGAGCAGTACTTC.

The genes are TRBV10-1 and TRBJ2-7, with D maybe TRBD2 (6 bases). Judging by the DNA end, TRBJ2-5 fits better; the J call may be wrong. CDR1 is WNHNN, CDR2 SYGVQD, per germline (reference sequence). The CDR3 has 14 amino acids. DNA of the CDR3: TGCGCCAGCAATCGACTAGTACTTGTCGAGACCCAGTACTTC. Translation gives CASNRLVLVETQYF.

This chain joins TRBV4-2 and TRBJ2-7; D is perhaps TRBD1 or TRBD2 (5 bases each). The J call may be wrong; the DNA end is better matched by TRBJ2-5. CDR1 and CDR2 (germline): LGHNA, YNFKEQ. This CDR3 is built from 17 residues. The CDR3 protein is CASSQEGPSGEQETQYF. The CDR3 DNA reads TGTGCCAGCAGCCAAGAGGGGCCCAGCGGAGAGCAAGAGACCCAGTACTTC.

The chain is built from TRBV7-2 and TRBJ1-2, with a possible D match to TRBD1 (5 bases). The germline V and J ends were trimmed by 1 base and 8 bases, with 20 bases remaining between them. This CDR3 has 16 residues. Per germline, CDR1 SGHTA and CDR2 FQGNSA. Written as DNA, the CDR3 is TGTGCCAGCAGCTTAGAGGATACAGGCAGTTTGGGGGGCTACACCTTC. Translated: CASSLEDTGSLGGYTF.

This chain links TRBV27 with TRBJ2-3; 7 bases fit TRBD2. Germline V lookup: CDR1 MNHEY, CDR2 SMNVEV (reference sequence). There are 15 residues in the CDR3. V dropped 5 bases and J dropped 0; count of bases not matched to a gene: 5. The CDR3 DNA follows: TGTGCCAGCAGTACTCTAGCGGAGAGCACAGATACGCAGTATTTT. Translated, it gives CASSTLAESTDTQYF.